This T cell receptor (beta chain) was captured in a study of PD-L1 blockade in urothelial cancer. Time point in this sample: pretreatment peripheral blood. Trimming shortened V by 1 base and J by 7 bases, and 13 bases separated the two germline ends. The CDR3 is 15 residues long. In germline, CDR1 is SEHNR, CDR2 FQNEAQ (reference sequence). The assay was immunoSEQ multiplex PCR, and TCRdb's table has in-frame clones only and misses some. This table holds 84,000 or so clones, roughly 84% found once. The chain employs TRBV7-9 and TRBJ1-4; D not certain. The TCR originated in a man in his fifties or sixties with urothelial cancer. The material sequenced was PBMCs, taken around atezolizumab (anti-PD-L1) treatment. This CDR3 reads CASSLGSSGAEKLFF. The CDR3 DNA is TGTGCCAGCAGCTTAGGATCATCGGGTGCTGAAAAACTGTTTTTT.